These T cell receptor beta chains were read from a single sample in a study of cytomegalovirus exposure and HLA in healthy donors. Clones were sequenced by immunoSEQ multiplex PCR, and TCRdb holds only the in-frame ones, with some missing. The sample lists about 130,000 clones; around 74% were seen once. Specimen: PBMCs. Source of these receptors: a male donor in good health and CMV-seronegative. Each CDR3 is given with its conserved first and last residue. A D gene is named only where the DNA matches it firmly. Clone sizes are given selectively: once, few, many, or a class where the clone is expanded.

len | abundance | j_gene | d_gene | v_gene | CDR3aa | CDR3nt
15 | . | TRBJ2-7 | TRBD2 | TRBV6-5 | CASSYPGLAGDEQYF | TGTGCCAGCAGTTACCCGGGACTAGCGGGCGACGAGCAGTACTTC
16 | few | TRBJ2-6 | TRBD1 | TRBV29-1 | CSTRDRAPSGANVLTF | TGCAGCACCCGGGACAGGGCGCCTTCTGGGGCCAACGTCCTGACTTTC
14 | . | TRBJ2-5 | TRBD1 | TRBV28 | CASSPTGVGETQYF | TGTGCCAGCAGTCCAACAGGGGTCGGAGAGACCCAGTACTTC
16 | few | TRBJ2-2 | . | TRBV7-3 | CASSPRGGLNTGELFF | TGTGCCAGCAGCCCCCGGGGAGGCTTAAACACCGGGGAGCTGTTTTTT
16 | . | TRBJ2-4 | . | TRBV30 | CAWSVPGSRAKNIQYF | TGTGCCTGGAGTGTACCGGGGTCGAGAGCCAAAAACATTCAGTACTTC
13 | . | TRBJ1-2 | TRBD1 | TRBV28 | CASTSDRVRGYTF | TGTGCCAGCACCTCGGACAGGGTAAGAGGCTACACCTTC
14 | . | TRBJ1-5 | TRBD1 | TRBV7-9 | CASSSDRVNQPQHF | TGTGCCAGCAGCTCGGACAGGGTGAATCAGCCCCAGCATTTT
18 | . | TRBJ2-3 | TRBD2 | TRBV19 | CASSIDLIAGGGTDTQYF | TGTGCCAGTAGTATAGATCTTATAGCGGGGGGGGGCACAGATACGCAGTATTTT
14 | . | TRBJ1-6 | TRBD1 | TRBV18 | CASSPDTGGRPLHF | TGTGCCAGCTCACCAGATACAGGGGGCCGGCCCCTCCACTTT
14 | . | TRBJ2-7 | TRBD1 | TRBV28 | CASNPDREVGEQYF | TGTGCCAGCAACCCGGACAGGGAGGTGGGCGAGCAGTACTTC
16 | once | TRBJ2-3 | TRBD2 | TRBV5-1 | CASSKQGGRASDTQYF | TGCGCCAGCAGCAAACAGGGCGGGAGGGCCTCAGATACGCAGTATTTT
14 | . | TRBJ2-7 | . | TRBV5-5 | CASSTTRDTYEQYF | TGTGCCAGCAGCACAACCCGGGACACCTACGAGCAGTACTTC
15 | once | TRBJ1-1 | . | TRBV6-5 | CASSYCPIGGTEAFF | TGTGCCAGCAGTTACTGCCCCATTGGAGGCACTGAAGCTTTCTTT
13 | . | TRBJ2-7 | TRBD2 | TRBV29-1 | CSVEGGLAHEQYF | TGCAGCGTTGAAGGTGGACTAGCACACGAGCAGTACTTC
15 | . | TRBJ2-2 | . | TRBV27 | CASRRERGSTGELFF | TGTGCCAGCAGAAGGGAGCGAGGGTCGACCGGGGAGCTGTTTTTT
13 | . | TRBJ2-5 | TRBD1 | TRBV7-2 | CASSLSGGETQYF | TGTGCCAGCAGCTTATCAGGGGGAGAGACCCAGTACTTC
16 | once | TRBJ2-7 | TRBD2 | TRBV30 | CAWSVKVSSGGGRQYF | TGTGCCTGGAGTGTCAAAGTCTCTAGCGGGGGGGGCCGGCAGTACTTC
14 | . | TRBJ1-1 | . | TRBV9 | CASSGGTPNTEAFF | TGTGCCAGCAGCGGGGGGACACCAAACACTGAAGCTTTCTTT
14 | . | TRBJ2-2 | . | TRBV7-9 | CASSLQGVTGELFF | TGTGCCAGCAGCCTACAGGGTGTCACCGGGGAGCTGTTTTTT
14 | . | TRBJ2-7 | TRBD2 | TRBV6-1 | CASSVLREPYEQYF | TGTGCCAGCAGTGTTCTGCGGGAGCCCTACGAGCAGTACTTC
15 | . | TRBJ2-3 | TRBD2 | TRBV7-9 | CASSFSGGTGWTQYF | TGTGCCAGCAGCTTCAGCGGGGGAACCGGGTGGACGCAGTATTTT
15 | . | TRBJ1-4 | . | TRBV2 | CASSDGTVSNEKLFF | TGTGCCAGCAGTGATGGAACAGTATCTAATGAAAAACTGTTTTTT
15 | . | TRBJ1-1 | . | TRBV28 | CASSLDGDLNTEAFF | TGTGCCAGCAGTTTAGACGGAGATTTGAACACTGAAGCTTTCTTT
14 | . | TRBJ2-7 | . | TRBV13 | CASSSTGYSYEQYF | TGTGCCAGCAGCTCCACGGGTTACTCCTACGAGCAGTACTTC
14 | . | TRBJ1-1 | TRBD1 | TRBV2 | CASRDRGMNTEAFF | TGTGCCAGCAGAGACAGGGGGATGAACACTGAAGCTTTCTTT
16 | . | TRBJ1-1 | . | TRBV6-5 | CASSYGPPQDLTEAFF | TGTGCCAGCAGTTACGGGCCCCCCCAGGATTTAACTGAAGCTTTCTTT
14 | . | TRBJ1-2 | . | TRBV28 | CASSLRGMDYGYTF | TGTGCCAGCAGTTTACGGGGGATGGACTATGGCTACACCTTC
15 | . | TRBJ1-1 | . | TRBV5-5 | CASSSPSGLGTEAFF | TGTGCCAGCTCCTCGCCTAGCGGGCTCGGCACTGAAGCTTTCTTT
13 | . | TRBJ1-2 | TRBD1 | TRBV5-5 | CASSFGTGDGYTF | TGTGCCAGCAGCTTCGGGACAGGGGATGGCTACACCTTC
14 | . | TRBJ2-7 | . | TRBV28 | CASSIGGVRYEQYF | TGTGCCAGCTCCATAGGAGGGGTTCGCTACGAGCAGTACTTC
15 | . | TRBJ1-4 | . | TRBV5-1 | CASSAGSSGGEKLFF | TGCGCCAGCAGCGCCGGCTCCTCCGGCGGTGAAAAACTGTTTTTT
13 | . | TRBJ1-2 | . | TRBV6-5 | CASRTGGLYGYTF | TGTGCCAGCAGGACAGGAGGTCTCTATGGCTACACCTTC
16 | . | TRBJ1-6 | . | TRBV7-2 | CASTAQGAHYNSPLHF | TGTGCCAGCACGGCACAGGGAGCCCACTATAATTCACCCCTCCACTTT
13 | . | TRBJ2-7 | . | TRBV4-1 | CASSHRYPYEQYF | TGCGCCAGCAGCCACAGGTATCCCTACGAGCAGTACTTC
16 | . | TRBJ2-3 | TRBD2 | TRBV7-3 | CASSPTSGGLTDTQYF | TGTGCCAGCAGCCCGACTAGCGGGGGACTCACAGATACGCAGTATTTT
16 | . | TRBJ1-5 | . | TRBV6-5 | CASSYYPLGGAQPQHF | TGTGCCAGCAGTTACTACCCCCTAGGGGGTGCCCAGCCCCAGCATTTT
16 | . | TRBJ2-7 | TRBD1 | TRBV25-1 | CASSPRGGQGADEQYF | TGTGCCAGCAGTCCCCGAGGAGGGCAGGGGGCCGACGAGCAGTACTTC
13 | . | TRBJ1-2 | . | TRBV7-8 | CASSPGFRYGYTF | TGTGCCAGCAGCCCAGGGTTTCGGTATGGCTACACCTTC
13 | . | TRBJ2-1 | TRBD1 | TRBV28 | CASRDSSYNEQFF | TGTGCCAGCCGGGACAGCTCCTACAATGAGCAGTTCTTC
13 | . | TRBJ2-6 | . | TRBV6-5 | CASTQAGANVLTF | TGTGCCAGCACGCAGGCTGGGGCCAACGTCCTGACTTTC
15 | . | TRBJ2-1 | TRBD2 | TRBV28 | CASSFGLVSSHEQFF | TGTGCCAGCAGTTTCGGACTAGTGAGTTCCCATGAGCAGTTCTTC
18 | . | TRBJ2-2 | . | TRBV7-8 | CASSLAKASRENTGELFF | TGTGCCAGCAGCTTAGCCAAAGCGAGCAGGGAGAACACCGGGGAGCTGTTTTTT
14 | once | TRBJ1-1 | TRBD1 | TRBV9 | CASSADRAGTEAFF | TGTGCCAGCAGCGCAGACAGGGCTGGCACTGAAGCTTTCTTT
14 | few | TRBJ1-2 | . | TRBV4-1 | CASSQGPGSYGYTF | TGCGCCAGCAGCCAAGGTCCGGGGTCCTATGGCTACACCTTC
14 | few | TRBJ2-2 | . | TRBV11-1 | CASSFSVNTGELFF | TGTGCCAGCAGCTTCTCAGTGAACACCGGGGAGCTGTTTTTT
14 | . | TRBJ1-1 | . | TRBV7-8 | CASSPGRIWTEAFF | TGTGCCAGCAGCCCCGGGAGAATCTGGACTGAAGCTTTCTTT
14 | . | TRBJ1-1 | TRBD1 | TRBV5-1 | CASSSSGGNTEAFF | TGCGCCAGCAGCTCATCAGGGGGTAACACTGAAGCTTTCTTT
14 | . | TRBJ2-1 | . | TRBV19 | CASSIVNGNNEQFF | TGTGCCAGTAGTATAGTTAACGGGAACAATGAGCAGTTCTTC
14 | . | TRBJ1-5 | . | TRBV7-9 | CSSSPDLTRQPQHF | TGTTCCAGCAGCCCTGACTTAACCCGGCAGCCCCAGCATTTT
14 | once | TRBJ2-5 | TRBD2 | TRBV11-2 | CASSPLAAQETQYF | TGTGCCAGCAGCCCGCTAGCGGCCCAAGAGACCCAGTACTTC
16 | . | TRBJ2-7 | TRBD2 | TRBV7-2 | CASSSGTSGRTHEQYF | TGTGCCAGCAGCTCCGGGACTAGCGGGAGAACCCACGAGCAGTACTTC
14 | . | TRBJ2-7 | TRBD2 | TRBV7-2 | CASSLAGGPYEQYF | TGTGCCAGCAGCCTGGCGGGAGGGCCCTACGAGCAGTACTTC
14 | . | TRBJ2-5 | . | TRBV5-4 | CASSSIAVQETQYF | TGTGCCAGCTCCTCAATAGCGGTCCAAGAGACCCAGTACTTC
15 | few | TRBJ1-1 | . | TRBV7-9 | CASSYGPLENTEAFF | TGTGCCAGCAGCTATGGGCCACTCGAGAACACTGAAGCTTTCTTT
19 | . | TRBJ2-1 | TRBD1 | TRBV4-3 | CASSQGTSPGQGFDNEQFF | TGCGCCAGCAGCCAAGGGACCTCCCCGGGACAGGGGTTCGACAATGAGCAGTTCTTC
14 | . | TRBJ1-1 | . | TRBV6-5 | CASSYGGWATEAFF | TGTGCCAGCAGTTACGGGGGCTGGGCAACTGAAGCTTTCTTT
16 | . | TRBJ2-7 | . | TRBV7-9 | CASSPRGTVKSYEQYF | TGTGCCAGCAGCCCCCGCGGGACGGTGAAGTCCTACGAGCAGTACTTC
16 | . | TRBJ2-7 | TRBD1 | TRBV5-1 | CASSLGDRGKAYEQYF | TGCGCCAGCAGCTTGGGCGACAGGGGTAAGGCCTACGAGCAGTACTTC
16 | . | TRBJ2-3 | . | TRBV6-5 | CASSHSAGPPPDTQYF | TGTGCCAGCAGTCACTCGGCGGGGCCCCCTCCGGATACGCAGTATTTT
19 | . | TRBJ2-7 | TRBD2 | TRBV4-3 | CASSQDRGGAGGSSYEQYF | TGCGCCAGCAGCCAAGATAGGGGCGGCGCGGGGGGTAGCTCCTACGAGCAGTACTTC